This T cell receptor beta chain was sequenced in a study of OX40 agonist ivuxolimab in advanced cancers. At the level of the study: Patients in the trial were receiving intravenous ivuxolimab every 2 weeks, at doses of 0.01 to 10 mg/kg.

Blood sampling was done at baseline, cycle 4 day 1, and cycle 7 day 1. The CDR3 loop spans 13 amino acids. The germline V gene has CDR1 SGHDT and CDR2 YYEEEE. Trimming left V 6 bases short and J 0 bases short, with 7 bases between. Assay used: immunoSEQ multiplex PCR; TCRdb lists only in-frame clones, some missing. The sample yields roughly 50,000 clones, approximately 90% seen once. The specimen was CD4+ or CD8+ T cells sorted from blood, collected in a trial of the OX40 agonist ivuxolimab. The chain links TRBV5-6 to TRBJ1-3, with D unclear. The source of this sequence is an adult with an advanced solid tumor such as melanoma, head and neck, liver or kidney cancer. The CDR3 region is CASILSSGNTIYF. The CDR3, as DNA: TGTGCCAGCATCCTCTCCTCTGGAAACACCATATATTTT.